Shown below are 32 T cell receptor beta chains from a single sample sequenced in a study of cytomegalovirus exposure and HLA in healthy donors. Amplification used 60 Vbeta primers and 13 Jbeta primers. Sequencing was performed with immunoSEQ multiplex PCR; in TCRdb, only in-frame clones are kept and a portion is missing. The profile covers 54,000 or so clones, with roughly three fifths appearing a single time and roughly 12% taken by the ten largest. Sequenced input: PBMCs. The receptors were gathered from a human donor in good health.

The rearrangement uses TRBV15 and TRBJ2-3, with 11 bases fitting TRBD2. Germline lookup yields CDR1 LNHNV and CDR2 YYDKDF (reference sequence). The CDR3 has 16 amino acids. With V trimmed by 5 bases and J by 1 base, 5 bases remained unmatched. The CDR3 coding sequence is TGTGCCACCAGCGTTTGGGGACTAGCGGGCACAGATACGCAGTATTTT. It translates to CATSVWGLAGTDTQYF.

This clone was picked up a small number of times. The chain joins TRBV6-5 to TRBJ1-6, with 8 bases lining up with TRBD1. The ends lost 2 bases at V and 9 bases at J; junction bases unmatched: 6. CDR3 size: 15 residues. CDR1 and CDR2 from the germline V gene are MNHEY and SVGAGI. The CDR3 nucleotides are TGTGCCAGCAGTTACGTGACAGGGGCCATTTCACCCCTCCACTTT. Residues: CASSYVTGAISPLHF.

The chain recombines TRBV5-1 with TRBJ2-5; perhaps TRBD1 as D (5 bases). Germline V gene data show CDR1 as SGHRS and CDR2 as YFSETQ. V shed 3 bases and J shed 2 bases, with 11 bases lying between them. The CDR3 spans 14 residues. The CDR3 DNA follows: TGCGCCAGCAGCTACCAGGGATCTCAAGAGACCCAGTACTTC. Protein product: CASSYQGSQETQYF.

The chain links TRBV30 to TRBJ2-3, with 9 nucleotides matching TRBD2. Germline V lookup: CDR1 GTSNPN, CDR2 SVGIG (reference sequence). There are 13 residues in the CDR3. The CDR3 loop reads CAHSGGSTDTQYF. CDR3 DNA: TGTGCGCATAGCGGGGGTAGCACAGATACGCAGTATTTT. Supplemented by reference TRBV30 and TRBJ2-3, the full variable domain reads SQTIHQWPATLVQPVGSPLSLECTVEGTSNPNLYWYRQAAGRGLQLLFYSVGIGQISSEVPQNLSASRPQDRQFILSSKKLLLSDSGFYLCAHSGGSTDTQYFGPGTRLTVL.

The rearrangement uses TRBV14 and TRBJ2-5; D unclear. Germline CDR1 is SGHDN and CDR2 is FVKESK. Trimming took off 1 base at V and 2 bases at J, with 11 bases between the two ends. The CDR3 extends over 15 amino acids. CDR3 DNA sequence: TGTGCCAGCAGCCAAGGAGACTGGCTACAAGAGACCCAGTACTTC. Translating gives CASSQGDWLQETQYF.

Remarks on this clone: The junction departs from the called germline gene at one end, perhaps through a read error. The gene calls are TRBV7-9 and TRBJ1-2; weak D call: TRBD1 (6 bases). Germline V CDR1 and CDR2: SEHNR, FQNEAQ (reference sequence). The CDR3 has 14 amino acids. The CDR3 DNA sequence: TGTTCCAGCAGGACCGCCGGGACAACCAACGGCTACACCTTC. Its translation is CSSRTAGTTNGYTF.

This clone was observed a few times. The V and J genes are TRBV14 and TRBJ2-3; possibly TRBD2 for D (5 bases). The CDR3 is 14 residues long. Germline V gene data show CDR1 as SGHDN and CDR2 as FVKESK. V dropped 2 bases and J dropped 8 bases, with 14 bases sitting between them. CDR3 loop: CASSQLLEGSTQYF. The CDR3 DNA sequence: TGTGCCAGCAGCCAACTGTTAGAGGGAAGTACGCAGTATTTT.

This rearrangement joins TRBV25-1 to TRBJ2-1; D is undetermined. Germline values: CDR1 MGHDK, CDR2 SYGVNS. Trimming left V 8 bases short and J 5 bases short, with 13 bases between. This CDR3 comprises 13 residues. This chain's CDR3 is CASLLPGNNEQFF. The CDR3 DNA reads TGTGCCAGCCTATTGCCCGGTAACAATGAGCAGTTCTTC.

The V and J genes are TRBV19 and TRBJ2-7; a possible D gene is TRBD1 (6 bases). The V end lost 5 bases, the J end lost 4 bases, and 15 bases lay between the germline ends. Germline V gene lookup returns CDR1 LNHDA and CDR2 SQIVND (reference sequence). This CDR3 has 14 residues. This CDR3 is CASSRGQPIYEQYF. CDR3 nucleotides: TGTGCCAGTAGTCGGGGACAACCAATTTACGAGCAGTACTTC. Using reference TRBV19 and TRBJ2-7 for the parts outside the CDR3, the full variable domain is DGGITQSPKYLFRKEGQNVTLSCEQNLNHDAMYWYRQDPGQGLRLIYYSQIVNDFQKGDIAEGYSVSREKKESFPLTVTSAQKNPTAFYLCASSRGQPIYEQYFGPGTRLTVT.

The chain couples TRBV7-9 to TRBJ1-2; TRBD1 matches 9 bases. V shed 5 bases and J 5 bases; nucleotides not matched to a gene: 15. The CDR3 loop spans 17 amino acids. Per germline, CDR1 SEHNR and CDR2 FQNEAQ (reference sequence). CDR3 protein: CASSSRDRVRAQYGYTF. The CDR3 coding sequence is TGTGCCAGCAGCAGCCGGGACAGGGTACGGGCCCAGTATGGCTACACCTTC. Using reference TRBV7-9 and TRBJ1-2 for the parts outside the CDR3, the full variable domain is DTGVSQNPRHKITKRGQNVTFRCDPISEHNRLYWYRQTLGQGPEFLTYFQNEAQLEKSRLLSDRFSAERPKGSFSTLEIQRTEQGDSAMYLCASSSRDRVRAQYGYTFGSGTRLTVV.

This chain links TRBV2 with TRBJ1-6, with TRBD1 identical over 8 bases. After removal of 5 bases from V and 9 bases from J, the junction contained 12 bases not matched to a gene. This CDR3 has 16 residues. Germline-derived CDR1 and CDR2 are SNHLY and FYNNEI. CDR3 nucleotide sequence: TGTGCCAGCAGTCGACCCCCCAGGACAGGGCCTTCACCCCTCCACTTT. This encodes CASSRPPRTGPSPLHF.

This clone was counted only a few times. At one end, the junction sequence differs from germline, possibly due to a read error. The chain carries TRBV7-9 and TRBJ2-7; 10 bases are a match to TRBD1. The germline CDR1 and CDR2 sequences are SEHNR and FQNEAQ (reference sequence). This CDR3 spans 14 amino acids. In DNA form, the CDR3 reads TGTTCCAGCAGCCGGGACAGGGGAATCTACGAGCAGTACTTC. It codes for CSSSRDRGIYEQYF. The full variable domain, completed using reference TRBV7-9 and TRBJ2-7, is DTGVSQNPRHKITKRGQNVTFRCDPISEHNRLYWYRQTLGQGPEFLTYFQNEAQLEKSRLLSDRFSAERPKGSFSTLEIQRTEQGDSAMYLCSSSRDRGIYEQYFGPGTRLTVT.

Only a few counts were recorded for this clone. V gene TRBV5-4 combines with J gene TRBJ1-3, with TRBD1 as a possible D gene (6 bases). The germline gives CDR1 SGHNT, CDR2 YYREEE (reference sequence). Trimming removed 2 bases from V and 0 bases from J, with 9 bases in between. CDR3 length equals 15 residues. The CDR3 reads CASSLDRYSGNTIYF. The DNA of the CDR3 is TGTGCCAGCAGCTTAGACAGGTACTCTGGAAACACCATATATTTT.

This clone was seen a handful of times. The CDR3 nucleotides read TGTGCCAGCTCACCACCGGGGAGCGGGGGGGCCTTAGATACGCAGTATTTT. Its translation: CASSPPGSGGALDTQYF. The chain carries TRBV18 and TRBJ2-3, with 10 bases lining up with TRBD2. The CDR3 is 17 amino acids. From germline, CDR1 is KGHSH and CDR2 LQKENI. V trimming: 0 bases; J trimming: 5 bases; junction bases outside the gene matches: 8.

V is TRBV29-1 and J is TRBJ1-2; 10 bases line up with TRBD1. The CDR3 contains 13 residues. Per the germline V gene, CDR1 is SQVTM and CDR2 is ANQGSEA. Trimming at V came to 5 bases and at J to 6 bases, leaving 6 bases not matched to a gene. The CDR3 sequence is CSVFGQGVHGYTF. DNA of the CDR3: TGCAGCGTTTTTGGACAGGGGGTTCATGGCTACACCTTC.

To note about this clone: One end of the junction varies from germline; a read error may be responsible. CDR3 DNA sequence: TGTGCCAGCAGTTACCTCAAAGCTAACTATGGCTACCCCTTC. This encodes CASSYLKANYGYPF. The chain recombines TRBV6-5 with TRBJ1-2; D gene unclear. The germline gives CDR1 MNHEY, CDR2 SVGAGI. This CDR3 region has 14 residues.

The V and J genes are TRBV4-1 and TRBJ1-1; no clear D gene. Deletions cut 2 bases from V and 5 bases from J, with 9 bases between. The CDR3 is 13 residues long. Looked up from germline, CDR1 is MGHRA and CDR2 is YSYEKL. This CDR3 reads CASSQPGGTEAFF. CDR3 in DNA: TGCGCCAGCAGCCAACCGGGTGGAACTGAAGCTTTCTTT.

This clone was recorded a few times. The chain combines TRBV19 with TRBJ2-3; 7 positions match TRBD2. There are 14 residues in the CDR3. Germline lookup yields CDR1 LNHDA and CDR2 SQIVND (reference sequence). V lost 5 bases to trimming and J lost 9 bases; unmatched junction nucleotides: 11. The CDR3 here is CASSRASGRLTQYF. In DNA, the CDR3 is TGTGCCAGTAGTCGGGCTAGCGGCCGGCTAACGCAGTATTTT.

This clone has more than one count but fewer than ten. This chain uses TRBV6-1 with TRBJ2-1; TRBD1 matches at 10 bases. The CDR3 length is 14 residues. V was pared by 6 bases and J by 4 bases, with 3 bases of the junction left unmatched. CDR1 and CDR2 from the germline V gene are MNHNS and SASEGT. The DNA for the CDR3 is TGTGCCAGCAGCTGGACAGGGGGGTACAATGAGCAGTTCTTC. The encoded protein is CASSWTGGYNEQFF.

V and J are TRBV19 and TRBJ1-2; no definite D call. The CDR3 runs to 16 residues. The V gene's germline CDR1 is LNHDA and CDR2 SQIVND (reference sequence). Trimming shortened V by 7 bases and J by 0 bases, and 18 bases separated the two germline ends. The CDR3 spells CASTIHRRQANYGYTF. CDR3 in DNA: TGTGCCAGTACCATTCACCGGAGGCAAGCTAACTATGGCTACACCTTC.

This clone was counted a few times. This chain joins TRBV5-6 and TRBJ1-6; D perhaps matches TRBD1 (6 bases). Germline CDR1 SGHDT, CDR2 YYEEEE. V was cut by 3 bases and J by 7 bases, with 17 bases left in between. This CDR3 region has 16 residues. The CDR3 bases are TGTGCCAGCAGCTGGATCGGGAGGGGGGGGAATTCACCCCTCCACTTT. Protein: CASSWIGRGGNSPLHF. Based on the CDR3 plus reference TRBV5-6 and TRBJ1-6, the full variable domain is DAGVTQSPTHLIKTRGQQVTLRCSPKSGHDTVSWYQQALGQGPQFIFQYYEEEERQRGNFPDRFSGHQFPNYSSELNVNALLLGDSALYLCASSWIGRGGNSPLHFGNGTRLTVT.

This chain joins TRBV18 and TRBJ1-1; no reliable D call. The V gene lost 5 bases and the J gene lost 2 bases, with 12 bases spanning the gap. Per germline, CDR1 KGHSH and CDR2 LQKENI. The CDR3 is 14 amino acids. The CDR3 region is CASSTPGINTEAFF. CDR3 nucleotides: TGTGCCAGCTCAACCCCAGGTATAAACACTGAAGCTTTCTTT.

This clone appeared once. V gene TRBV5-4 combines with J gene TRBJ2-3; D uncertain. The CDR3 runs 15 residues. The germline V gene encodes CDR1 SGHNT and CDR2 YYREEE (reference sequence). The V gene lost 4 bases and the J gene lost 0 bases, with 12 bases spanning the gap. For the CDR3, the DNA is TGTGCCAGCAGCCCCCTGGGCCTGAGCACAGATACGCAGTATTTT. As protein: CASSPLGLSTDTQYF.

V usage is TRBV19 and J usage is TRBJ1-5; D call uncertain. V was shortened by 6 bases and J by 2 bases, with 14 bases between the two germline ends. Germline V gene lookup returns CDR1 LNHDA and CDR2 SQIVND (reference sequence). The CDR3 length is 15 residues. Written as DNA, the CDR3 is TGTGCCAGTAGCAAACTAGGTTTGGGCAATCAGCCCCAGCATTTT. It yields the protein CASSKLGLGNQPQHF.

In its sample, this clone was seen once. Germline is not matched at one junction end, which may reflect a read error. The chain carries TRBV25-1 and TRBJ1-2, with 8 positions matching TRBD1. This CDR3 has 11 amino acids. CDR1 is MGHDK and CDR2 is SYGVNS in the germline V gene. The CDR3 region is CASSDWTGLVF. The CDR3 DNA is TGTGCCAGCAGTGATTGGACAGGGCTCGTCTTC.

V gene TRBV9 combines with J gene TRBJ1-2, with TRBD1 as a possible D gene (6 bases). V dropped 6 bases and J dropped 4 bases, with 13 bases sitting between them. The germline V gene has CDR1 SGDLS and CDR2 YYNGEE. The CDR3 contains 13 residues. CDR3 nucleotide sequence: TGTGCCAGCAACAGGGACACGTCCTATGGCTACACCTTC. It translates to CASNRDTSYGYTF.

This clone was seen a handful of times. The chain recombines TRBV6-5 with TRBJ1-3; a weak D match, TRBD1 (6 bases). V dropped 6 bases and J dropped 4 bases, with 16 bases sitting between them. Germline V gene sequence: CDR1 MNHEY, CDR2 SVGAGI. The length of the CDR3 is 15 residues. The CDR3 is CASRDFKGGGNTIYF. DNA for the CDR3: TGTGCCAGCAGGGACTTTAAGGGGGGGGGAAACACCATATATTTT.

The genes are TRBV7-9 and TRBJ2-1; weak D call: TRBD1 (6 bases). The germline V gene has CDR1 SEHNR and CDR2 FQNEAQ (reference sequence). The V end was cut by 3 bases, the J end by 1 base, with 22 bases between. The CDR3 consists of 19 residues. The CDR3 loop is CASSFHGTPKRASYNEQFF. The CDR3 DNA is TGTGCCAGCAGCTTTCACGGGACACCGAAAAGAGCGTCCTACAATGAGCAGTTCTTC.

This clone has only a few counts. The chain employs TRBV7-3 and TRBJ1-1; D is ambiguous. V shed 4 bases and J shed 4 bases, with 13 bases lying between them. The CDR3 totals 14 residues. Germline V gives CDR1 SGHTA, CDR2 FQGTGA. The CDR3 spells CASSSSRGSTEAFF. CDR3 nucleotides: TGTGCCAGCAGCTCCTCCCGAGGGAGCACTGAAGCTTTCTTT.

J is TRBJ1-2 and V is TRBV18; D not resolved. V gave up 6 bases and J gave up 6 bases, with 20 bases separating them. CDR3 length: 15 amino acids. The V gene's germline CDR1 is KGHSH and CDR2 LQKENI. Here the CDR3 DNA reads TGTGCCAGCTCTCCCCAAACAGAGATCCGTAATGGCTACACCTTC. Its protein product is CASSPQTEIRNGYTF.

V and J are TRBV5-1 and TRBJ1-1; D is uncertain. The V gene's germline CDR1 is SGHRS and CDR2 YFSETQ. Trimming shortened V by 5 bases and J by 1 base, and 12 bases separated the two germline ends. The CDR3 runs 14 residues. CDR3 DNA: TGCGCCAGCAGAACAGACGAAACGAACACTGAAGCTTTCTTT. Protein product: CASRTDETNTEAFF.

CDR3 nucleotides: TGTGCCAGCAGCTTAAAAGCGGTGGTGGATGAGCAGTTCTTC. It codes for CASSLKAVVDEQFF. The chain uses TRBV7-3 and TRBJ2-1; D might be TRBD2 (5 bases). The germline CDR1 and CDR2 sequences are SGHTA and FQGTGA. CDR3 length: 14 amino acids. The germline V and J ends were trimmed by 1 base and 8 bases, with 12 bases remaining between them. The complete variable domain, with remaining parts taken from reference TRBV7-3 and TRBJ2-1, reads GAGVSQTPSNKVTEKGKYVELRCDPISGHTALYWYRQSLGQGPEFLIYFQGTGAADDSGLPNDRFFAVRPEGSVSTLKIQRTERGDSAVYLCASSLKAVVDEQFFGPGTRLTVL.